Listed below are T cell receptor beta chains from one sample, sequenced in a study of blood T cell repertoires in COVID-19. TCRdb keeps only in-frame clones here, not all; method: immunoSEQ multiplex PCR. Here the sample spans 80,000 to 95,000 clones, 81% being singletons. Sequenced sample: peripheral blood. The receptors stem from a man older than 75 with acute or convalescent COVID-19. Each CDR3 is given with its conserved first and last residue. D genes are given only for firm matches. Expanded clones get a size class; other rows say once, few or many, or leave the size out.

TRBV25-1,TRBD1,NA,TRBJ2-7,CASSTTGTGYEQYF,TGTGCCAGCAGTACCACCGGGACAGGGTACGAGCAGTACTTC
TRBV19,NA,NA,TRBJ2-1,CASSTGSLSYNEQFF,TGTGCCAGTAGTACGGGGAGCCTCTCCTACAATGAGCAGTTCTTC
TRBV7-2,NA,NA,TRBJ1-1,CASSLLGHTEAFF,TGTGCCAGCAGCCTACTAGGACACACTGAAGCTTTCTTT
TRBV5-1,NA,few,TRBJ1-2,CASSLWTAEGGTNYGYTF,TGCGCCAGCAGCTTATGGACAGCCGAAGGGGGAACTAACTATGGCTACACCTTC
TRBV12-5,TRBD2,NA,TRBJ2-7,CASGLAGVYEQYF,TGTGCTAGTGGTCTAGCGGGAGTGTACGAGCAGTACTTC
TRBV5-1,NA,NA,TRBJ2-5,CASSIFGGEGEETQYF,TGCGCCAGCAGCATCTTCGGAGGAGAGGGTGAGGAGACCCAGTACTTC
TRBV28,NA,NA,TRBJ2-1,CASSFGQRVYNEQFF,TGTGCCAGCAGTTTTGGACAGAGGGTCTACAATGAGCAGTTCTTC
TRBV3-1/TRBV3-2,NA,NA,TRBJ1-2,CASSQNGRAYGYTF,TGTGCCAGCAGCCAGAACGGCAGGGCCTATGGCTACACCTTC
TRBV29-1,TRBD2,NA,TRBJ2-3,CSVGRPLAGATDTQYF,TGCAGCGTTGGGCGCCCTCTAGCGGGAGCGACAGATACGCAGTATTTT
TRBV10-3,TRBD1,once,TRBJ1-1,CAISESQGASNTEAFF,TGTGCCATCAGTGAGTCCCAGGGGGCTTCGAACACTGAAGCTTTCTTT
TRBV7-9,NA,few,TRBJ1-5,CASSLGGPSNQPQHF,TGTGCCAGCAGCTTAGGGGGGCCCAGCAATCAGCCCCAGCATTTT
TRBV7-9,TRBD2,NA,TRBJ2-3,CASSSLAGGLTDTQYF,TGTGCCAGCAGCTCACTAGCGGGGGGCCTCACAGATACGCAGTATTTT
TRBV4-1,NA,NA,TRBJ2-7,CASSQVTAGEQYF,TGCGCCAGCAGCCAAGTGACGGCGGGGGAGCAGTACTTC
TRBV6-5,NA,once,TRBJ1-3,CASRASSGNTIYF,TGTGCCAGCAGGGCATCCTCTGGAAACACCATATATTTT